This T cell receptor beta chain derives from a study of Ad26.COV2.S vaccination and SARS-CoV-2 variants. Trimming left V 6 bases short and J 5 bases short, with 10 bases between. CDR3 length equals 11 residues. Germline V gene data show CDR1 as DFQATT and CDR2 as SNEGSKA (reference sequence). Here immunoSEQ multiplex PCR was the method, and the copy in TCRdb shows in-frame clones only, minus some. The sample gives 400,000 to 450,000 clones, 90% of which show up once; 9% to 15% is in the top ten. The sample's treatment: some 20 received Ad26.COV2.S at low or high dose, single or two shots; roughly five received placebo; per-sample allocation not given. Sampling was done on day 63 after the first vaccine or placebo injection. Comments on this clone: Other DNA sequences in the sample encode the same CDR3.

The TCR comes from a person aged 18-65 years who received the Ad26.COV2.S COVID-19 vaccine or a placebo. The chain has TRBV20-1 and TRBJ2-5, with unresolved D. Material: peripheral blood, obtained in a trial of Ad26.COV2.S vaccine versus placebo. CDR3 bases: TGCAGTGCGCTTAGTGGGGAGACCCAGTACTTC. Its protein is CSALSGETQYF.